A single sample is the source of the 13 T cell receptor beta chains below, sequenced in a study of CD8+ T cells in alopecia areata. Combined cutaneous lymph node cells underwent sorting by CD4, CD8alpha, NKG2D, NKG2ACE and additional markers. In each case, RNA was isolated and then reverse transcribed into cDNA as the sequencing template. Only in-frame clones appear in the TCRdb table, and some are missing; sequencing was by immunoSEQ multiplex PCR. Listed here are about 270,000 clones without any singletons, the top ten holding 1.2%. The specimen sequenced was CD4+ T cells sorted from a lymph node. The receptors here all came from a C3H/HeJ mouse with alopecia areata. The mouse strain carries the MHC haplotype H2-k.

In this sample, this clone turned up a few times. The gene symbols are mouse symbols. The observed sequence ends 4 residues before the CDR3 terminus, with the missing tail filled in from the germline J gene. The chain joins TRBV13-3 to TRBJ2-3; D might be TRBD1 (6 bases). V gave up 1 base and J gave up 0 bases, with 9 bases separating them. CDR1 is NNHDY, CDR2 SYVADS, per germline. This CDR3 region has 15 residues. The DNA read from the CDR3 is TGTGCCAGCAGTGATTCGGGACAAAGTGCAGAA. It specifies CASSDSGQSAE. The CDR3 reads in full as CASSDSGQSAETLYF.

A few counts support this clone. Mouse gene names apply. The read ends 4 residues shy of where the CDR3 ends; the end is completed using the germline J gene. The chain links TRBV1 to TRBJ2-7; the match to TRBD1 covers 9 bases. After removal of 4 bases from V and 0 bases from J, the junction contained 1 base not matched to a gene. The V gene's germline CDR1 is NSQYPW and CDR2 LRSPGD (reference sequence). The CDR3 consists of 14 residues. CDR3 residues: CTCSGDRVSYEQYF. The sequenced CDR3 bases are TGCACCTGCAGTGGGGACAGGGTCTCCTAT.

Comments on this clone: Gene names follow the mouse nomenclature. Read sequence stops 4 residues before the CDR3 end, and the germline J gene provides the missing end. The chain carries TRBV19 and TRBJ2-7; 9 bases match TRBD2. The CDR3 is made up of 17 amino acids. Germline CDR1 reads FNHDT; CDR2 reads SITEND (reference sequence). V trimming: 5 bases; J trimming: 0 bases; junction bases outside the gene matches: 12. The CDR3 DNA, read in part, is TGTGCCAGCAGCCCTCCACTGGGGGGAAGGAGCTCCTAT. Its translation is CASSPPLGGRSSY. The CDR3 as a whole reads CASSPPLGGRSSYEQYF.

As to this clone: The genes and germline here are from mouse. With the read ending 4 residues before the CDR3 end, the germline J gene is used to fill in that end. The sample carries other DNA sequences with the same CDR3. The chain links TRBV5 to TRBJ2-2; the match to TRBD2 covers 11 bases. J lost 1 base, V lost 4 bases, and 2 bases had no gene match. The germline V gene encodes CDR1 LGHNA and CDR2 YNLKQL (reference sequence). The CDR3 has 16 residues. Incomplete CDR3 DNA: TGTGCCAGCAGCCGTGGACTGGGGGGAAACACCGGG. Protein product: CASSRGLGGNTG. The full-length CDR3 reads as CASSRGLGGNTGQLYF.

There are many counts of this clone. Gene names are mouse gene names. The read halts 4 residues ahead of the CDR3 end, with the missing end drawn from the germline J gene. The identical CDR3 is also encoded by other nucleotide sequences in the sample. V gene TRBV5 combines with J gene TRBJ1-1; 7 bases match TRBD1. Germline lookup yields CDR1 LGHNA and CDR2 YNLKQL (reference sequence). With 4 bases clipped from V and 3 bases from J, the junction kept 2 bases outside the gene matches. The CDR3 has 13 residues. CDR3 DNA (partial): TGTGCCAGCAGCCCCACAGGGGACACA. Protein: CASSPTGDT. The complete CDR3 sequence is CASSPTGDTEVFF.

Details on this clone: Gene names and germline refer to mouse. The CDR3 extends 4 residues past the end of the read, so its final part is completed from the germline J gene. Other nucleotide sequences from this sample produce the same CDR3. The chain links TRBV17 to TRBJ2-5; the match to TRBD1 covers 10 bases. Germline V gene data show CDR1 as MNHDT and CDR2 as YYDKIL. The CDR3 covers 13 residues. The covered CDR3 bases are TGTGCTAGCAGCAGGGACAGGGGTGAC. Residues: CASSRDRGD. The whole CDR3 sequence reads CASSRDRGDTQYF.

This clone was counted only a few times. Gene and germline names: mouse. Read sequence stops 4 residues before the CDR3 end, and the germline J gene provides the missing end. The V and J genes are TRBV13-1 and TRBJ2-3; TRBD2 matches 8 bases. The V and J ends lost 2 bases and 2 bases, in that order; junction bases with no gene match: 4. The CDR3 consists of 15 residues. Per the germline V gene, CDR1 is NSHNY and CDR2 is SYGAGN. CDR3 residues: CASSESGGLAETLYF. The DNA read from the CDR3 is TGTGCCAGCAGTGAATCTGGGGGGCTTGCAGAA.

This clone appeared a few times. Gene names are mouse gene names. The observed sequence ends 4 residues before the CDR3 terminus, with the missing tail filled in from the germline J gene. Other DNA sequences from this sample encode an identical CDR3 as well. The chain employs TRBV5 and TRBJ2-3; 8 positions agree with TRBD1. This CDR3 spans 14 amino acids. From germline, CDR1 is LGHNA and CDR2 YNLKQL (reference sequence). V trimming: 3 bases; J trimming: 1 base; junction bases outside the gene matches: 0. The CDR3 DNA, read in part, is TGTGCCAGCAGCCAGGGACAGGGTGCAGAA. This encodes CASSQGQGAE. The entire CDR3 is CASSQGQGAETLYF.

This clone came up a few times. Mouse names are used for the genes. The CDR3 end lies 4 residues beyond the end of the read and is filled in from the germline J gene. This sequence joins TRBV19 and TRBJ1-2; 8 bases match TRBD1. The germline gives CDR1 FNHDT, CDR2 SITEND (reference sequence). The J segment lost 0 bases and the V segment lost 4 bases, leaving 5 bases of the junction unmatched. The CDR3 totals 15 residues. The sequenced part of the CDR3 DNA is TGTGCCAGCAGTCTCGGACAGGGCGCAAACTCC. Residues: CASSLGQGANS. The entire CDR3 protein reads CASSLGQGANSDYTF.

As for this clone: Mouse gene names and germline throughout. The observed sequence ends 4 residues before the CDR3 terminus, with the missing tail filled in from the germline J gene. This sample includes further DNA sequences coding for the same CDR3. V and J are TRBV1 and TRBJ2-5; TRBD1 is a possible D gene (5 bases). The CDR3 contains 13 residues. Germline loops: CDR1 NSQYPW, CDR2 LRSPGD (reference sequence). The CDR3 reads CTCSADRDDTQYF. The sequenced CDR3 bases are TGCACCTGCAGTGCAGACAGGGATGAC.

As concerns this clone: The gene symbols are mouse symbols. The read ends 4 residues early relative to the CDR3; the germline J gene fills the gap. The gene calls are TRBV13-2 and TRBJ2-3; weak D call: TRBD1 (6 bases). This CDR3 has 15 amino acids. Trimming took 1 base from V and 0 from J, leaving 9 bases between them. Germline CDR1 and CDR2: NNHNN and SYGAGS (reference sequence). The CDR3 bases that were read are TGTGCCAGCGGTGATAGGGGGAAAAGTGCAGAA. It yields the protein CASGDRGKSAE. The CDR3 as a whole reads CASGDRGKSAETLYF.

This clone was counted only a few times. Each gene name is a mouse one. With the read ending 4 residues before the CDR3 end, the germline J gene is used to fill in that end. This chain uses TRBV5 with TRBJ1-1; maybe TRBD1 (6 bases). The CDR3 has 14 residues. Trimming stripped 5 bases from V and 0 bases from J, with 10 bases between. Germline V CDR1 and CDR2: LGHNA, YNLKQL (reference sequence). CDR3 residues: CASSKQGANTEVFF. The part of the CDR3 DNA that was read is TGTGCCAGCAGCAAACAGGGTGCAAACACA.

This clone was seen more than once but under ten times. Each gene name is a mouse one. The read stops 4 residues short of the end of the CDR3; the missing end is completed from the germline J gene. V is TRBV13-1 and J is TRBJ2-5; TRBD2 aligns across 7 bases. Germline V CDR1 and CDR2: NSHNY, SYGAGN. This CDR3 region has 14 residues. CDR3 DNA (partial): TGTGCCAGCAGTGATGGCTGGGGGAAAGAC. Its protein is CASSDGWGKD. From start to end, the CDR3 is CASSDGWGKDTQYF.